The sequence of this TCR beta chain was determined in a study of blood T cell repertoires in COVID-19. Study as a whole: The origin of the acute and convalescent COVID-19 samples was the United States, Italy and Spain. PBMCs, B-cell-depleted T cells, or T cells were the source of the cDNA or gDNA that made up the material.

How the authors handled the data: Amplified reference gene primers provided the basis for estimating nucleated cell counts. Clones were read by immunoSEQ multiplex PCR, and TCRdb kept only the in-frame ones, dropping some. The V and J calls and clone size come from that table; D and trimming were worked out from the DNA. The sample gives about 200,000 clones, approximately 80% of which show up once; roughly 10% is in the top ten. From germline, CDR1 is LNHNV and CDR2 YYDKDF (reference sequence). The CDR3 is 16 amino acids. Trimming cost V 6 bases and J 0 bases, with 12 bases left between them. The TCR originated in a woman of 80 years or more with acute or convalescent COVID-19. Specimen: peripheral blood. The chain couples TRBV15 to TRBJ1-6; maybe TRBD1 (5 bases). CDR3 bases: TGTGCCACCAGGACGGACAAGAGCTCCTATAATTCACCCCTCCACTTT. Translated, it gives CATRTDKSSYNSPLHF.